One and the same sample provided the 6 T cell receptor beta chains below, sequenced in a study of CD8 T cells in ankylosing spondylitis. Their recognized antigens are unknown. Regarding the study as a whole: A motif in TCR beta, a set of 8 or 9 highly homologous variants, appeared characteristic of ankylosing spondylitis blood.

TCRdb reprocessed the 5' RACE reads via MiXCR and lists one record per CDR3 protein. The sample shows fewer than 550,000 distinct CDR3 sequences, less than 6% of them seen only once. Sample: blood, either unsorted or a sorted T cell fraction (not recorded which). These receptors were taken from a male donor with ankylosing spondylitis.

The chain carries TRBV5-1 and TRBJ1-4; D possibly corresponds to TRBD1 (5 bases). The germline CDR1 and CDR2 sequences are SGHRS and YFSETQ. V was pared by 1 base and J by 3 bases, with 10 bases between. This CDR3 is built from 15 residues. In DNA, the CDR3 is TGCGCCAGCAGCTTGTTCACAGGCCCTAATGAAAAACTGTTTTTT. Its protein is CASSLFTGPNEKLFF. Looking up the rest from reference TRBV5-1 and TRBJ1-4 gives the full variable domain: KAGVTQTPRYLIKTRGQQVTLSCSPISGHRSVSWYQQTPGQGLQFLFEYFSETQRNKGNFPGRFSGRQFSNSRSEMNVSTLELGDSALYLCASSLFTGPNEKLFFGSGTQLSVL.

Notes on this clonotype: At one end, the junction sequence differs from germline, possibly due to a read error. The chain uses TRBV20-1 and TRBJ1-2; 7 bases line up with TRBD1. Germline assignment: CDR1 DFQATT and CDR2 SNEGSKA (reference sequence). This CDR3 region has 17 residues. This CDR3 reads CCARGWYPRGANYGYTF. The CDR3 DNA sequence: TGCTGTGCTAGGGGGTGGTACCCCAGGGGGGCTAACTATGGCTACACCTTC.

The sample holds many counts of this clonotype. V usage is TRBV5-5 and J usage is TRBJ1-1, with D uncertain. Germline CDR1 reads SGHKS; CDR2 reads YYEKEE (reference sequence). The V end was cut by 0 bases, the J end by 10 bases, with 19 bases between. The CDR3 extends over 15 amino acids. CDR3 bases: TGTGCCAGCAGCTTGGGGCAACCAGGTTTCGTCGGAGCTTTCTTT. Translating gives CASSLGQPGFVGAFF.

This clonotype was seen many times. This chain uses TRBV12-3 or TRBV12-4 with TRBJ2-4, with D unresolved. The CDR3 length is 13 residues. The V gene lost 8 bases and the J gene lost 3 bases, with 11 bases spanning the gap. CDR3 nucleotide sequence: TGTGCCAGCCAAAAGGTTTTCAAAAACATTCAGTACTTC. Encoded protein: CASQKVFKNIQYF.

This clonotype was recorded at least ten times. The chain employs TRBV6-1 and TRBJ2-7, with D possibly matching TRBD1 (6 bases). The V gene's germline CDR1 is MNHNS and CDR2 SASEGT. Trimming removed 6 bases at V and 2 bases at J, with 14 bases between. The CDR3 covers 14 residues. The CDR3, as DNA: TGTGCCAGCAGACCAACAGGGACCCCCTACGAGCAGTACTTC. Protein sequence: CASRPTGTPYEQYF.

This clonotype was recorded at least ten times. The chain joins TRBV9 to TRBJ1-6; D unclear. Per germline, CDR1 SGDLS and CDR2 YYNGEE. Trimming cost V 3 bases and J 0 bases, with 7 bases left between them. CDR3 length equals 15 residues. For the CDR3, the DNA is TGTGCCAGCAGCGCCGGTAGCTCCTATAATTCACCCCTCCACTTT. Translation gives CASSAGSSYNSPLHF.